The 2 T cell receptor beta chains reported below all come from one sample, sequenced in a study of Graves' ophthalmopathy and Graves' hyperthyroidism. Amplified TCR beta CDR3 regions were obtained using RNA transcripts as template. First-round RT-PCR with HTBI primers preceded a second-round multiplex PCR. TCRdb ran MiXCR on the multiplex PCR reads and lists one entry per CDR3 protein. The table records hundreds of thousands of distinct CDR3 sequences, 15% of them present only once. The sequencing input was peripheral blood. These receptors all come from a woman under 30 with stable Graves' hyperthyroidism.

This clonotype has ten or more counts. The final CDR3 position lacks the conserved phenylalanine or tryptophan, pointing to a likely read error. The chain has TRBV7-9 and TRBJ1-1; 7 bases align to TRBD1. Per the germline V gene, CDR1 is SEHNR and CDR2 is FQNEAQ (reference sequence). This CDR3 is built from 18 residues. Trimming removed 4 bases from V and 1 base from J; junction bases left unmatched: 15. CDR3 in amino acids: CASSSRTGGGRRNTEAFL. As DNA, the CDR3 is TGTGCCAGCAGCTCGAGGACAGGCGGCGGAAGGAGGAACACTGAAGCTTTCCTT.

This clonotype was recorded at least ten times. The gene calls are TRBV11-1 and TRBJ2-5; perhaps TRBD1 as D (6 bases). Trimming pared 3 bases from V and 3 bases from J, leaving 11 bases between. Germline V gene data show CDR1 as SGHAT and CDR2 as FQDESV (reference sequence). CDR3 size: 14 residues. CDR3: CASSLPGVEETQYF. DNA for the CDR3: TGTGCCAGCAGCTTGCCAGGGGTCGAAGAGACCCAGTACTTC.